The 8 T cell receptor beta chains listed next were all sequenced from one sample in a study of T cell responses to AZD1222 COVID-19 vaccine. Profiled with immunoSEQ multiplex PCR; TCRdb holds only in-frame clones, not every one. The repertoire holds fewer than 200,000 clones, about nine tenths seen once, with more than 1.5% in the top ten. Sequenced material: peripheral blood, taken 28 days after the second AZD1222 dose. All receptors derive from an adult who received the AZD1222 COVID-19 vaccine.

The genes are TRBV10-3 and TRBJ2-3; 12 bases map to TRBD2. The germline V gene encodes CDR1 ENHRY and CDR2 SYGVKD. CDR3 length: 16 amino acids. With V trimmed by 4 bases and J by 2 bases, 4 bases remained unmatched. CDR3 amino acids: CAISGGTSGYTDTQYF. CDR3 DNA: TGTGCCATCAGTGGCGGGACTAGCGGGTACACAGATACGCAGTATTTT.

CDR3 coding DNA: TGTGCTAGTGGTCCCCGGGTGGGGACAGCTACGAACACCGGGGAGCTGTTTTTT. Its protein is CASGPRVGTATNTGELFF. This sequence joins TRBV12-5 and TRBJ2-2; 7 bases agree with TRBD1. The CDR3 covers 18 residues. The ends lost 5 bases at V and 0 bases at J; junction bases unmatched: 12. Germline CDR1 reads LGHNT; CDR2 reads FRNRAP.

In this sample, this clone turned up once. The gene calls are TRBV19 and TRBJ1-5; D is possibly TRBD1 (5 bases). The length of the CDR3 is 15 residues. Trimming pared 6 bases from V and 6 bases from J, leaving 18 bases between. Germline loops: CDR1 LNHDA, CDR2 SQIVND (reference sequence). As DNA, the CDR3 is TGTGCCAGTAGGATTGACAGTGGTCTGTTTCAGCCCCAGCATTTT. It is translated as CASRIDSGLFQPQHF.

This chain connects TRBV15 to TRBJ1-2; D gene ambiguous. CDR3 length equals 13 residues. The V end was cut by 0 bases, the J end by 4 bases, with 6 bases between. Germline CDR1 and CDR2: LNHNV and YYDKDF (reference sequence). Here the CDR3 DNA reads TGTGCCACCAGCAGAGACGGAAGCTATGGCTACACCTTC. Its translation: CATSRDGSYGYTF.

The chain is built from TRBV10-1 and TRBJ2-1; D is unresolved. From germline, CDR1 is WNHNN and CDR2 SYGVQD (reference sequence). This CDR3 is built from 13 residues. Between the trimmed V and J ends, which lost 3 bases and 4 bases, there was a span of 7 bases. The CDR3 here is CASSDSPYNEQFF. DNA for the CDR3: TGCGCCAGCAGTGATTCGCCATACAATGAGCAGTTCTTC.

The rearrangement links TRBV7-8 to TRBJ1-5, with 8 bases fitting TRBD1. Germline loops: CDR1 SGHVS, CDR2 FQNEAQ. This CDR3 has 17 amino acids. With V trimmed by 2 bases and J by 5 bases, 11 bases remained unmatched. CDR3 DNA: TGTGCCAGCAGCTTACGGGTTGACAGGGGTAACCATCAGCCCCAGCATTTT. It encodes CASSLRVDRGNHQPQHF.

The chain is built from TRBV18 and TRBJ2-5; TRBD2 matches 12 bases. Germline trimming cut 2 bases from V and 3 bases from J; bases unmatched to any gene: 13. In germline, CDR1 is KGHSH, CDR2 LQKENI. This CDR3 comprises 19 residues. CDR3 protein: CASSPTFVTSGGMEETQYF. The DNA for the CDR3 is TGTGCCAGCTCACCAACCTTCGTCACTAGCGGGGGGATGGAAGAGACCCAGTACTTC.

The chain employs TRBV3-1 (or the pseudogene TRBV3-2) and TRBJ2-5; 12 bases agree with TRBD2. The CDR3 spans 19 residues. Germline assignment: CDR1 LGHDT and CDR2 YNNKEL (reference sequence). V was pared by 0 bases and J by 4 bases, with 12 bases of the junction left unmatched. The CDR3 region is CASSQDAVGLAGGVETQYF. The CDR3 nucleotides are TGTGCCAGCAGCCAAGACGCTGTAGGGCTAGCGGGGGGGGTAGAGACCCAGTACTTC.